Sequencing of this TCR beta chain was carried out in a study of shared clonotypes between healthy human individuals. Measured with immunoSEQ multiplex PCR; TCRdb has only the in-frame clones, and not every one. This table holds millions of clones, more than 80% found once. Sequences were obtained from naive CD4+ T cells sorted from blood. Regarding subset: CD45RA+ positively selected. This clonotype was obtained from a man younger than 35 in good health.

CDR3 sequence (DNA): TGTGCCAGCAGATTTAGGACAGGGGACGGAACTGAAGCTTTCTTT. Its protein is CASRFRTGDGTEAFF. This sequence joins TRBV2 and TRBJ1-1, with 9 bases fitting TRBD1. Trimming took 6 bases from V and 5 from J; bases not matched to a gene: 10. Germline lookup yields CDR1 SNHLY and CDR2 FYNNEI. The CDR3 runs to 15 residues. The full variable domain, with the rest looked up from reference TRBV2 and TRBJ1-1, is EPEVTQTPSHQVTQMGQEVILRCVPISNHLYFYWYRQILGQKVEFLVSFYNNEISEKSEIFDDQFSVERPDGSNFTLKIRSTKLEDSAMYFCASRFRTGDGTEAFFGQGTRLTVV.